The clone carrying this TCR beta chain was counted a few times. Assay: immunoSEQ multiplex PCR; the TCRdb copy retains only in-frame clones and omits some. In the table there are more than 200,000 clones, roughly 91% of which are singletons. The ends were cut back, 3 bases at V and 7 bases at J, with 10 bases in the middle. The CDR3 extends over 13 amino acids. This entry belongs to a study of blood T cell repertoires in COVID-19. Background on the study: T cells, B-cell-depleted T cells, or PBMCs provided the cDNA or gDNA that served as material.

Cohort allocation depended upon clinical history that participants reported. What was sequenced was PBMCs or T cells enriched from blood (not recorded which). The chain couples TRBV12-3 or TRBV12-4 to TRBJ1-5; no definite D call. The origin of this receptor is a young man in a cohort exposed to, infected with or recovered from COVID-19 (not recorded which). Written as DNA, the CDR3 is TGTGCCAGCAGTTTTGGTCCGGGACAGCCCCAGCATTTT. Protein product: CASSFGPGQPQHF.